Only a few counts were recorded for the clone carrying this T cell receptor (beta chain). The antigen remains unidentified. Germline assignment: CDR1 SGHRS and CDR2 YFSETQ. With V trimmed by 3 bases and J by 4 bases, 6 bases remained unmatched. The CDR3 runs to 16 residues. In TCRdb, the 5' RACE reads were re-called with MiXCR into one record per CDR3 protein. The sample consists of 1.5 million to 2 million distinct CDR3 sequences, more than 30% of them appearing once. This entry is derived from a study of identical twins. Study-level results: Analyses based on zero insertions could be partly confounded by invariant MAIT and iNKT cells.

This receptor was identified in a newborn girl in good health. The chain links TRBV5-1 to TRBJ2-3, with 12 bases fitting TRBD2. Sequencing was carried out using cord blood. CDR3 DNA: TGCGCCAGCAGCTCCGAACCTAGCGGGGGGGCAGATACGCAGTATTTT. Protein product: CASSSEPSGGADTQYF.